The next 9 T cell receptor beta chains were all read from a single sample in a study of blood T cell repertoires in COVID-19. The protocol was immunoSEQ multiplex PCR, while the TCRdb copy is restricted to in-frame clones and leaves out a portion. The table has over 350,000 clones, around nine tenths seen once. The sample was PBMCs or T cells enriched from blood (not recorded which). The receptor source for this set is a woman aged 45 to 65 who had recovered from COVID-19.

This clone was recorded a few times. The rearrangement uses TRBV19 and TRBJ1-5; TRBD1 agrees at 8 bases. With 5 bases clipped from V and 3 bases from J, the junction kept 6 bases outside the gene matches. This CDR3 spans 15 amino acids. Germline loops: CDR1 LNHDA, CDR2 SQIVND (reference sequence). The CDR3 here is CASSDGQGINQPQHF. CDR3 DNA: TGTGCCAGTAGTGACGGACAGGGAATCAATCAGCCCCAGCATTTT.

The V gene is TRBV5-6, the J gene TRBJ2-7, with 10 bases lining up with TRBD1. Germline trimming cut 1 base from V and 4 bases from J; bases unmatched to any gene: 5. The CDR3 sequence is 15 residues long. Per germline, CDR1 SGHDT and CDR2 YYEEEE. CDR3 loop: CASSLIGTGVYEQYF. The CDR3 bases are TGTGCCAGCAGCTTGATAGGGACAGGGGTGTACGAGCAGTACTTC.

The V call is TRBV5-5, the J call TRBJ2-3, with TRBD1 matching 10 bases. V was clipped by 4 bases and J by 2 bases; unmatched bases: 7. The CDR3 has 16 amino acids. The V gene's germline CDR1 is SGHKS and CDR2 YYEKEE (reference sequence). The CDR3 nucleotides are TGTGCCAGCAGCGCGGGGGGACAGGGGCCCACAGATACGCAGTATTTT. Its protein is CASSAGGQGPTDTQYF.

The chain carries TRBV5-6 and TRBJ1-2; 10 bases agree with TRBD1. The germline V gene encodes CDR1 SGHDT and CDR2 YYEEEE. The CDR3 spans 15 residues. The V segment lost 4 bases and the J segment 8 bases; nucleotides outside the gene matches: 11. The DNA for the CDR3 is TGTGCCAGCAGCCTGAATGGACAGGGGGGTCGAGGCTACACCTTC. Amino acid sequence: CASSLNGQGGRGYTF.

The chain carries TRBV19 and TRBJ1-1; D may be TRBD1 (5 bases). V dropped 8 bases and J dropped 0 bases, with 13 bases sitting between them. Looked up from germline, CDR1 is LNHDA and CDR2 is SQIVND (reference sequence). This CDR3 has 14 amino acids. In DNA, the CDR3 is TGTGCCAGTTTCGACAGCGTTTTGAACACTGAAGCTTTCTTT. This gives the protein CASFDSVLNTEAFF.

V and J are TRBV27 and TRBJ1-4, with D tentatively TRBD1 (6 bases). CDR3 length equals 17 residues. The germline CDR1 and CDR2 sequences are MNHEY and SMNVEV (reference sequence). With 1 base removed from V and 4 bases from J, the gap between germline ends came to 16 bases. The CDR3 spells CASSLLGTGHSNEKLFF. CDR3 sequence (DNA): TGTGCCAGCAGTTTATTAGGAACGGGACACAGTAATGAAAAACTGTTTTTT.

The chain links TRBV9 to TRBJ2-7; 7 nucleotides match TRBD2. The germline CDR1 and CDR2 sequences are SGDLS and YYNGEE. This CDR3 has 15 amino acids. CDR3 DNA sequence: TGTACTATTGGGAGGGGTGGAGTTGAGACCTACGAGCAGTACTTC. Translation gives CTIGRGGVETYEQYF.

The chain recombines TRBV7-2 with TRBJ2-3; 13 positions agree with TRBD2. J gave up 4 bases and V 5 bases, and 3 bases lay outside the gene matches. The CDR3 extends over 15 amino acids. Germline CDR1 reads SGHTA; CDR2 reads FQGNSA. The CDR3 reads CASSRGLAGADTQYF. The CDR3 nucleotides read TGTGCCAGCAGCCGTGGACTAGCGGGGGCAGATACGCAGTATTTT.

The V call is TRBV25-1, the J call TRBJ2-2; 14 bases agree with TRBD2. Germline V gives CDR1 MGHDK, CDR2 SYGVNS. V was pared by 9 bases and J by 10 bases, with 4 bases of the junction left unmatched. This CDR3 spans 13 amino acids. CDR3 protein: CASRTSGGQELFF. CDR3 DNA: TGTGCCAGTAGGACTAGCGGGGGGCAGGAGCTGTTTTTT.